These 30 T cell receptor beta chains were all obtained from the same sample, sequenced in a study of T cell repertoires in cytomegalovirus infection. TCRdb re-derived calls from the reads in MiXCR, one entry per CDR3 protein. The sample has 97,000 or so distinct CDR3 sequences; more than 15% are singletons. The sample comprised PBMCs. The receptors were gathered from a human donor in good health (CMV status not recorded). Some clones in this sample may be carry-over from other donors' samples.

This rearrangement joins TRBV7-2 to TRBJ2-7, with TRBD2 matching over 11 bases. CDR1 SGHTA and CDR2 FQGNSA come from the germline V gene. The CDR3 is 15 residues long. Trimming removed 6 bases from V and 2 bases from J; junction bases left unmatched: 6. The CDR3 DNA sequence: TGTGCCAGCAGGGTCACTAGCGGGGGACCCTACGAGCAGTACTTC. Translation gives CASRVTSGGPYEQYF.

Only a few counts were recorded for this clonotype. Here the CDR3 reads CASSLRLDRETQYF. CDR3 bases: TGTGCCAGCAGCTTACGACTAGATCGAGAGACCCAGTACTTC. The chain joins TRBV7-9 to TRBJ2-5; D may be TRBD2 (6 bases). The CDR3 consists of 14 residues. Trimming stripped 2 bases from V and 4 bases from J, with 11 bases between. Germline V gene sequence: CDR1 SEHNR, CDR2 FQNEAQ (reference sequence).

As DNA, the CDR3 is TGTGCCAGCAGCTTAAGTGGGGCGAATGAGCAGTTCTTC. Amino acid sequence: CASSLSGANEQFF. The chain couples TRBV11-3 to TRBJ2-1, with D tentatively TRBD1 (5 bases). The CDR3 has 13 amino acids. The V gene lost 2 bases and the J gene lost 7 bases, with 9 bases spanning the gap. The germline V gene encodes CDR1 SGHNT and CDR2 YENEEA.

This clonotype occurred a few times. J is TRBJ2-3 and V is TRBV7-3; no firm D call. Germline CDR1 SGHTA, CDR2 FQGTGA. There are 14 residues in the CDR3. Trimming left V 4 bases short and J 5 bases short, with 13 bases between. Here the CDR3 reads CASSSSRPGDTQYF. The CDR3 nucleotides are TGTGCCAGCAGCTCCTCGAGGCCGGGAGATACGCAGTATTTT.

The CDR3 reads CSARRGPYEQYF. The CDR3 region has the DNA TGCAGTGCTAGAAGGGGTCCCTACGAGCAGTACTTC. The rearrangement joins TRBV20-1 to TRBJ2-7; D perhaps matches TRBD1 (5 bases). The CDR3 has 12 amino acids. The germline V gene has CDR1 DFQATT and CDR2 SNEGSKA (reference sequence). V was trimmed by 2 bases and J by 2 bases, leaving 7 bases between them.

This clonotype came up many times. The rearrangement uses TRBV7-2 and TRBJ1-1, with D tentatively TRBD1 (5 bases). V dropped 6 bases and J dropped 4 bases, with 12 bases sitting between them. Per the germline V gene, CDR1 is SGHTA and CDR2 is FQGNSA. The length of the CDR3 is 13 residues. The CDR3 DNA follows: TGTGCCAGCAGGCGAGGGGCGGGCACTGAAGCTTTCTTT. It encodes CASRRGAGTEAFF. Combining the CDR3 with reference TRBV7-2 and TRBJ1-1 gives the whole variable domain GAGVSQSPSNKVTEKGKDVELRCDPISGHTALYWYRQSLGQGLEFLIYFQGNSAPDKSGLPSDRFSAERTGGSVSTLTIQRTQQEDSAVYLCASRRGAGTEAFFGQGTRLTVV.

The V and J genes are TRBV18 and TRBJ1-1, with no clear D. V was cut by 6 bases and J by 1 base, with 9 bases left in between. The CDR3 contains 13 residues. Germline V lookup: CDR1 KGHSH, CDR2 LQKENI. In nucleotides, the CDR3 is TGTGCCAGCTCGGAGGCGGGGAACACTGAAGCTTTCTTT. This codes for CASSEAGNTEAFF.

This clonotype came up a few times. V gene TRBV20-1 combines with J gene TRBJ1-3; weak D call: TRBD1 (5 bases). Germline CDR1 is DFQATT and CDR2 is SNEGSKA (reference sequence). The CDR3 length is 13 residues. The V and J ends lost 6 bases and 0 bases respectively, with 9 bases between them. The CDR3, as DNA: TGCAGTGCACCACAGGACTCTGGAAACACCATATATTTT. Amino acids: CSAPQDSGNTIYF.

For this clonotype: A single base separates this from a much larger clone, so it may be a read error. The V and J genes are TRBV7-6 and TRBJ2-1; TRBD1 agrees at 8 bases. This CDR3 is built from 15 residues. Germline loops: CDR1 SGHVS, CDR2 FNYEAQ. CDR3 coding DNA: TGTACCAGCAGCTTGAGACAGGGGTCGAACAATGAGCAGTTCTTC. The encoded protein is CTSSLRQGSNNEQFF. The complete variable domain, with remaining parts taken from reference TRBV7-6 and TRBJ2-1, reads GAGVSQSPRYKVTKRGQDVALRCDPISGHVSLYWYRQALGQGPEFLTYFNYEAQQDKSGLPNDRFSAERPEGSISTLTIQRTEQRDSAMYRCTSSLRQGSNNEQFFGPGTRLTVL.

This clonotype was picked up many times. This chain connects TRBV7-2 to TRBJ1-5; no clear D gene. V lost 1 base and J lost 7, with 8 bases in between. Germline V CDR1 and CDR2: SGHTA, FQGNSA. The CDR3 spans 13 residues. The CDR3 bases are TGTGCCAGCAGCTTAGATTCCGGCCAGCCCCAGCATTTT. This encodes CASSLDSGQPQHF.

Note on this clonotype: This may come from a read error, since a much larger clone is one base off. The rearrangement links TRBV29-1 to TRBJ1-1, with D maybe TRBD1 (6 bases). Trimming removed 6 bases from V and 4 bases from J, with 12 bases in between. The CDR3 is made up of 12 amino acids. The germline gives CDR1 SQVTM, CDR2 ANQGSEA. CDR3 DNA: TGCAGCGTATACAGGGTGAGCACTGAAGCTTTCTTT. This encodes CSVYRVSTEAFF.

The chain couples TRBV19 to TRBJ1-5; perhaps TRBD1 as D (5 bases). Between the trimmed V and J ends, which lost 1 base and 3 bases, there was a span of 13 bases. CDR3 length: 16 residues. The V gene's germline CDR1 is LNHDA and CDR2 SQIVND (reference sequence). The CDR3 reads CASSIGGGRFNQPQHF. CDR3 in DNA: TGTGCCAGTAGTATAGGGGGGGGACGGTTCAATCAGCCCCAGCATTTT.

The gene calls are TRBV11-2 and TRBJ2-7; 7 bases are shared with TRBD2. V lost 3 bases, J lost 8 bases, and 10 bases stayed unmatched. CDR3 length: 14 residues. Germline CDR1 is SGHAT and CDR2 is FQNNGV. The CDR3 region is CASSLQGGKDQQYF. The CDR3 nucleotides read TGTGCCAGCAGCTTGCAGGGAGGGAAGGACCAGCAGTACTTC.

The table lists this clonotype with many counts. The rearrangement links TRBV12-3 or TRBV12-4 to TRBJ2-2; D not certain. This CDR3 spans 13 amino acids. V gave up 2 bases and J gave up 7 bases, with 8 bases separating them. CDR3 nucleotides: TGTGCCAGCAGTTTATTCGTCGGCGGGGAGCTGTTTTTT. It is translated as CASSLFVGGELFF.

This chain links TRBV11-1 with TRBJ2-5; TRBD1 might be the D (5 bases). The CDR3 loop spans 14 amino acids. V was pared by 5 bases and J by 0 bases, with 10 bases between. Germline CDR1 and CDR2: SGHAT and FQDESV (reference sequence). CDR3 sequence (DNA): TGTGCCAGCAGCCCGACAGAGTACCAAGAGACCCAGTACTTC. Its protein is CASSPTEYQETQYF.

The genes are TRBV19 and TRBJ2-4, with a tentative D call TRBD1 (6 bases). The V gene lost 10 bases and the J gene lost 1 base, with 14 bases spanning the gap. This CDR3 has 14 residues. Germline V gene sequence: CDR1 LNHDA, CDR2 SQIVND (reference sequence). The CDR3 sequence: CATVNQGAKNIQYF. In DNA form, the CDR3 reads TGTGCCACCGTCAATCAGGGGGCCAAAAACATTCAGTACTTC. The full variable domain, completed using reference TRBV19 and TRBJ2-4, is DGGITQSPKYLFRKEGQNVTLSCEQNLNHDAMYWYRQDPGQGLRLIYYSQIVNDFQKGDIAEGYSVSREKKESFPLTVTSAQKNPTAFYLCATVNQGAKNIQYFGAGTRLSVL.

This sequence joins TRBV11-1 and TRBJ1-2, with 7 nucleotides matching TRBD1. The germline V gene encodes CDR1 SGHAT and CDR2 FQDESV (reference sequence). Losses at the gene ends were 4 bases for V and 5 bases for J; bases not matched to a gene: 7. The CDR3 loop spans 14 amino acids. Written as DNA, the CDR3 is TGTGCCAGCAGCTCCCCGGACAGGTCTTATGGCTACACCTTC. Translated, it gives CASSSPDRSYGYTF.

This clonotype has at least ten counts. The V gene is TRBV7-6, the J gene TRBJ1-4; 7 bases line up with TRBD1. The CDR3 covers 15 residues. V gave up 1 base and J gave up 5 bases; unmatched junction bases: 4. Per germline, CDR1 SGHVS and CDR2 FNYEAQ. The CDR3 reads CASSLDTTGNEKLFF. The CDR3 DNA follows: TGTGCCAGCAGCTTAGATACGACAGGGAATGAAAAACTGTTTTTT.

The chain links TRBV28 to TRBJ1-5; 9 bases are a match to TRBD1. J was trimmed by 2 bases and V by 6 bases; bases with no gene match: 11. The CDR3 covers 17 residues. Germline V gives CDR1 MDHEN, CDR2 SYDVKM. The CDR3 DNA reads as TGTGCCAGCAGGGTTGTTACAGGGGGCTACGGCAATCAGCCCCAGCATTTT. Residues: CASRVVTGGYGNQPQHF.

The table lists this clonotype with a few counts. This sequence joins TRBV4-1 and TRBJ1-2; weak D call: TRBD1 (6 bases). Germline loops: CDR1 MGHRA, CDR2 YSYEKL. The CDR3 sequence is 15 residues long. V was trimmed by 0 bases and J by 3 bases, leaving 11 bases between them. CDR3 in amino acids: CASSQEQTGYYGYTF. For the CDR3, the DNA is TGCGCCAGCAGCCAAGAACAGACAGGTTACTATGGCTACACCTTC.

This clonotype came up many times. The chain links TRBV7-2 to TRBJ2-1; D may be TRBD1 (6 bases). Between the trimmed V and J ends, which lost 1 base and 4 bases, there was a span of 8 bases. CDR3 length: 14 residues. Germline V lookup: CDR1 SGHTA, CDR2 FQGNSA. The CDR3 loop reads CASSLVQGYNEQFF. For the CDR3, the DNA is TGTGCCAGCAGCTTAGTTCAGGGGTACAATGAGCAGTTCTTC.

Remarks on this clonotype: A much bigger clone sits one base away, suggesting this may be a read error. CDR3 DNA sequence: TGTGCCAGCAGAGGGGGGGCCAAGGGCACAGATAGGCAGTATTTT. Protein: CASRGGAKGTDRQYF. This sequence joins TRBV28 and TRBJ2-3; weak D call: TRBD2 (7 bases). The CDR3 consists of 15 residues. CDR1 is MDHEN, CDR2 SYDVKM, per germline.

This clonotype was seen ten or more times. The chain uses TRBV7-2 and TRBJ1-2; no firm D call. Germline V CDR1 and CDR2: SGHTA, FQGNSA. With 5 bases removed from V and 6 bases from J, the gap between germline ends came to 22 bases. CDR3 length equals 16 residues. CDR3 region: CASSPRLRSTDNGYTF. In nucleotides, the CDR3 is TGTGCCAGCAGCCCCCGCTTAAGGAGTACCGATAATGGCTACACCTTC. The full variable domain, with the rest looked up from reference TRBV7-2 and TRBJ1-2, is GAGVSQSPSNKVTEKGKDVELRCDPISGHTALYWYRQSLGQGLEFLIYFQGNSAPDKSGLPSDRFSAERTGGSVSTLTIQRTQQEDSAVYLCASSPRLRSTDNGYTFGSGTRLTVV.

This clonotype was seen many times. The chain combines TRBV7-2 with TRBJ2-1; 8 positions match TRBD1. The CDR3 covers 15 residues. Germline CDR1 and CDR2: SGHTA and FQGNSA. V gave up 5 bases and J gave up 2 bases; unmatched junction bases: 5. CDR3 in amino acids: CASSVDRGPYNEQFF. The DNA for the CDR3 is TGTGCCAGCAGCGTAGACAGGGGCCCCTACAATGAGCAGTTCTTC. Variable domain in full (rest from reference TRBV7-2 and TRBJ2-1): GAGVSQSPSNKVTEKGKDVELRCDPISGHTALYWYRQSLGQGLEFLIYFQGNSAPDKSGLPSDRFSAERTGGSVSTLTIQRTQQEDSAVYLCASSVDRGPYNEQFFGPGTRLTVL.

The CDR3 protein is CASSEIGQSYSGANVLTF. The CDR3 coding sequence is TGTGCCAGCAGTGAAATTGGCCAATCCTACTCTGGGGCCAACGTCCTGACTTTC. The rearrangement links TRBV2 to TRBJ2-6; no firm D call. The CDR3 contains 18 residues. CDR1 and CDR2 (germline): SNHLY, FYNNEI. Trimming removed 2 bases at V and 0 bases at J, with 14 bases between.

This clonotype was seen repeatedly, ten times or more. The V gene is TRBV7-8, the J gene TRBJ1-2; possibly TRBD1 for D (6 bases). In germline, CDR1 is SGHVS, CDR2 FQNEAQ. V shed 4 bases and J shed 7 bases, with 16 bases lying between them. This CDR3 has 14 residues. CDR3 region: CASSSRTVTSGYTF. The CDR3 region has the DNA TGTGCCAGCAGCTCCCGGACAGTAACTTCTGGCTACACCTTC.

This clonotype was counted at least ten times. This rearrangement joins TRBV7-2 to TRBJ2-7; TRBD2 agrees at 8 bases. J lost 2 bases, V lost 3 bases, and 3 bases had no gene match. This CDR3 contains 14 residues. The V gene's germline CDR1 is SGHTA and CDR2 FQGNSA. The CDR3 region has the DNA TGTGCCAGCAGCTTGACTAGCGCGGCCTACGAGCAGTACTTC. It yields the protein CASSLTSAAYEQYF.

The chain is built from TRBV11-2 and TRBJ2-5; no clear D gene. The CDR3 extends over 15 amino acids. From germline, CDR1 is SGHAT and CDR2 FQNNGV. Between the trimmed V and J ends, which lost 0 bases and 0 bases, there was a span of 8 bases. DNA for the CDR3: TGTGCCAGCAGCTTAGACAGTGGCAACCAAGAGACCCAGTACTTC. As protein: CASSLDSGNQETQYF.

This clonotype was counted at least ten times. The J gene is TRBJ1-2, the V gene TRBV11-2, with 9 positions matching TRBD1. Losses at the gene ends were 1 base for V and 8 bases for J; bases not matched to a gene: 14. The CDR3 covers 17 residues. Germline V gene lookup returns CDR1 SGHAT and CDR2 FQNNGV. CDR3 bases: TGTGCCAGCAGCTTAGGCCTCTCCGGGACAGGGACCCGAGGCTACACCTTC. Translating it yields CASSLGLSGTGTRGYTF.

This chain joins TRBV5-4 and TRBJ1-2; a possible D gene is TRBD1 (5 bases). V gave up 3 bases and J gave up 8 bases, with 14 bases separating them. Germline assignment: CDR1 SGHNT and CDR2 YYREEE (reference sequence). The CDR3 runs 13 residues. CDR3 in amino acids: CASSSLGATGYTF. DNA of the CDR3: TGTGCCAGCAGCTCTTTAGGGGCCACGGGCTACACCTTC.